What follows is one TCR beta chain and its context. The antigen remains unidentified. 13 Jbeta primers and 60 Vbeta primers were used for the PCR. The protocol was immunoSEQ multiplex PCR, while the TCRdb copy is restricted to in-frame clones and leaves out a portion. The sample includes about 160,000 clones, about two thirds of them seen just once. This specimen belongs to a study of cytomegalovirus exposure and HLA in healthy donors. Study-level information: Of all 400 or so donors who were genotyped, roughly 81% belonged to the Caucasian-associated ancestry cluster.

General study results and limits: Using a false discovery rate of 0.05, a later analysis showed that 15,000 to 20,000 TCR beta sequences were associated with HLA alleles. The authors reported that TCR beta sequences could predict HLA-A and HLA-B alleles. These predictions were accurate for most subjects in the first cohort. In vitro experiments confirmed that three CMV-associated chains were specific for CMV antigens.

This sequence was found in a woman under 30 in good health and CMV-seropositive. The specimen sequenced was PBMCs.

The CDR3 nucleotides read TGTGCCAGCAGCTCCCGCGGCGGGAGCTCCTACAATGAGCAGTTCTTC. Translated, it gives CASSSRGGSSYNEQFF. V gene TRBV13 combines with J gene TRBJ2-1; 7 nucleotides line up with TRBD2. Trimming cost V 4 bases and J 0 bases; bases outside gene matches: 6. The CDR3 covers 16 residues. Germline V gene data show CDR1 as PRHDT and CDR2 as FYEKMQ (reference sequence).